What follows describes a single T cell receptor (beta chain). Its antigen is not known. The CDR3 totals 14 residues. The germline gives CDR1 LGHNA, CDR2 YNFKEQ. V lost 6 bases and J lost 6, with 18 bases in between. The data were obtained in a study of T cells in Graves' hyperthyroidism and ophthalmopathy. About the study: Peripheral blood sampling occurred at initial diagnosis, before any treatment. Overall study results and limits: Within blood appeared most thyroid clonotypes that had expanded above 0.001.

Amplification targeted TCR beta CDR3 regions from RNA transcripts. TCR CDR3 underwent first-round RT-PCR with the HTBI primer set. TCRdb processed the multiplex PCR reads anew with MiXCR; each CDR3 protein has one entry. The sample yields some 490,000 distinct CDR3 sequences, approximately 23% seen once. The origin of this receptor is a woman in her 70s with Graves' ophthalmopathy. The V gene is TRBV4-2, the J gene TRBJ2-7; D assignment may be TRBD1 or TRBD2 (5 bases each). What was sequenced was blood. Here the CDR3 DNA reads TGTGCCAGCAGGCAAACAGGAGGTCGGGGCGAGCAGTACTTC. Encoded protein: CASRQTGGRGEQYF.